This TCR beta chain appears in the sequencing data of a study of T-cell memory formation after mild COVID-19. Study-level background: Among the donors, TCR clusters were largely specific to each donor.

One entry per CDR3 protein results from TCRdb running MiXCR on the 5' RACE reads. The table shows a few hundred thousand distinct CDR3 sequences, with approximately 8% occurring only once. Concerning this clonotype: Its antigen is currently unknown.

Study results and caveats: Contracting CD4+ clones lay largely in CM and EM, with CD8+ ones residing in EMRA.

V shed 2 bases and J 9 bases; nucleotides not matched to a gene: 5. The germline V gene has CDR1 MNHNY and CDR2 SVGAGI (reference sequence). The CDR3 loop spans 16 amino acids. The origin of this receptor is a man younger than 35 who had mild COVID-19 (a few samples of this study predate the infection). Cell type and time point are not known. The sequencing sample was made of PBMCs or a T cell subset sorted from them (not recorded which). V is TRBV6-6 and J is TRBJ1-6; TRBD1 matches 12 bases. CDR3 DNA sequence: TGTGCCAGCAGTTACAGGGGACAGGGGGCGCGTTCACCCCTCCACTTT. Residues: CASSYRGQGARSPLHF.